These 26 T cell receptor beta chains originate from one sample sequenced in a study of T cell responses to AZD1222 COVID-19 vaccine. Clones were read by immunoSEQ multiplex PCR, and TCRdb kept only the in-frame ones, dropping some. The sample includes about 97,000 clones, about 86% of them seen just once. Sequenced here: peripheral blood, sampled on day 0 of AZD1222 vaccination. Every receptor here comes from an adult in good health.

The rearrangement joins TRBV11-2 to TRBJ1-1; weak D call: TRBD1 (5 bases). CDR3 length equals 15 residues. V shed 1 base and J shed 2 bases, with 11 bases lying between them. Germline CDR1 reads SGHAT; CDR2 reads FQNNGV. Here the CDR3 reads CASSLGGTRNTEAFF. The CDR3 DNA is TGTGCCAGCAGCTTAGGCGGGACGCGAAACACTGAAGCTTTCTTT.

The chain employs TRBV28 and TRBJ1-1; a possible D gene is TRBD1 (5 bases). In germline, CDR1 is MDHEN, CDR2 SYDVKM. The CDR3 contains 14 residues. Deletions cut 2 bases from V and 4 bases from J, with 11 bases between. CDR3 sequence reads: CASSLRGGSTEAFF. CDR3 nucleotides: TGTGCCAGCAGTTTACGGGGGGGGAGCACTGAAGCTTTCTTT.

The chain is built from TRBV7-9 and TRBJ2-7; D possibly matches TRBD1 or TRBD2 (5 bases each). The CDR3 covers 14 residues. CDR1 is SEHNR, CDR2 FQNEAQ, per germline (reference sequence). The germline V and J ends were trimmed by 1 base and 2 bases, with 9 bases remaining between them. CDR3 sequence reads: CASSLGGTTYEQYF. The DNA of the CDR3 is TGTGCCAGCAGCTTAGGAGGGACGACCTACGAGCAGTACTTC.

The V call is TRBV27, the J call TRBJ2-7; D gene ambiguous. There are 13 residues in the CDR3. Deletions cut 3 bases from V and 0 bases from J, with 6 bases between. Germline assignment: CDR1 MNHEY and CDR2 SMNVEV (reference sequence). The CDR3 DNA is TGTGCCAGCAGTTTCCTCCCCTCCTACGAGCAGTACTTC. Amino acids: CASSFLPSYEQYF.

The table lists this clone with a few counts. The genes are TRBV30 and TRBJ1-2; D gene uncertain. Germline V gene data show CDR1 as GTSNPN and CDR2 as SVGIG (reference sequence). This CDR3 comprises 12 residues. V shed 5 bases and J shed 0 bases, with 7 bases lying between them. The CDR3 here is CAWSQSNYGYTF. The CDR3, as DNA: TGTGCCTGGTCCCAGTCTAACTATGGCTACACCTTC.

In regard to this clone: Relative to the germline gene, one junction end is altered; a read error may explain this. V is TRBV4-3 and J is TRBJ2-6; either TRBD1 or TRBD2 may fit D (5 bases each). The CDR3 consists of 16 residues. CDR1 is LGHNA, CDR2 YSLEER, per germline. CDR3 nucleotide sequence: TGCGCCCGCAGCCCCCGGTGGGGGAATGGGGCCAACGTCCTGACTTTC. Its translation is CARSPRWGNGANVLTF.

The rearrangement uses TRBV28 and TRBJ1-1, with D tentatively TRBD1 (5 bases). The CDR3 consists of 16 residues. V dropped 2 bases and J dropped 2 bases, with 15 bases sitting between them. Germline V lookup: CDR1 MDHEN, CDR2 SYDVKM. The CDR3 DNA sequence: TGTGCCAGCAGTTTACTACCCCCCGGGACTAACACTGAAGCTTTCTTT. Amino acids: CASSLLPPGTNTEAFF. Combining the CDR3 with reference TRBV28 and TRBJ1-1 gives the whole variable domain DVKVTQSSRYLVKRTGEKVFLECVQDMDHENMFWYRQDPGLGLRLIYFSYDVKMKEKGDIPEGYSVSREKKERFSLILESASTNQTSMYLCASSLLPPGTNTEAFFGQGTRLTVV.

This clone was seen just once. The CDR3 sequence is CASSLSGLGQPQHF. The CDR3, as DNA: TGTGCCAGCAGCTTGTCAGGGCTTGGTCAGCCCCAGCATTTT. The V gene is TRBV5-6, the J gene TRBJ1-5; D may be TRBD1 (5 bases). This CDR3 region has 14 residues. CDR1 is SGHDT and CDR2 is YYEEEE in the germline V gene. Trimming shortened V by 1 base and J by 6 bases, and 11 bases separated the two germline ends.

V gene TRBV6-5 combines with J gene TRBJ1-3; no firm D call. Germline CDR1 reads MNHEY; CDR2 reads SVGAGI. The CDR3 is made up of 15 amino acids. V lost 5 bases to trimming and J lost 0 bases, with 11 bases between them. The DNA of the CDR3 is TGTGCCAGCAGTCCGGAGAGGCTCTCTGGAAACACCATATATTTT. This gives the protein CASSPERLSGNTIYF.

The chain links TRBV5-8 to TRBJ2-3; possible D gene TRBD1, 5 bases. The CDR3 totals 15 residues. The V end was cut by 4 bases, the J end by 2 bases, with 14 bases between. Germline CDR1 reads SGHTS; CDR2 reads YDEGEE. In DNA form, the CDR3 reads TGTGCCAGCAGCCTCGTGACAGTTGACACAGATACGCAGTATTTT. This codes for CASSLVTVDTDTQYF.

This rearrangement joins TRBV19 to TRBJ2-7, with 7 bases that match TRBD1. V shed 3 bases, J shed 8 bases, and the junction held 7 bases outside the gene matches. The CDR3 is 13 amino acids. CDR1 LNHDA and CDR2 SQIVND come from the germline V gene (reference sequence). This chain's CDR3 is CASSIEGAVKQYF. CDR3 nucleotides: TGTGCCAGTAGTATCGAGGGGGCGGTGAAGCAGTACTTC.

The chain joins TRBV6-1 to TRBJ2-7; 7 positions agree with TRBD1. CDR3 size: 15 residues. The J segment lost 6 bases and the V segment lost 2 bases, leaving 10 bases of the junction unmatched. Germline-derived CDR1 and CDR2 are MNHNS and SASEGT. Written as DNA, the CDR3 is TGTGCCAGCAGTGAACGGGACAGTCAGGCCTCCGAGCAGTACTTC. Translation gives CASSERDSQASEQYF.

This chain links TRBV11-3 with TRBJ2-3; D is uncertain. There are 12 residues in the CDR3. The V end lost 0 bases, the J end lost 3 bases, and 1 base lay between the germline ends. In germline, CDR1 is SGHNT, CDR2 YENEEA. The CDR3 DNA follows: TGTGCCAGCAGCTTAGATACAGATACGCAGTATTTT. This translates into CASSLDTDTQYF.

This clone was counted once. V usage is TRBV30 and J usage is TRBJ2-7; TRBD1 matches at 7 bases. The CDR3 totals 12 residues. V shed 4 bases and J 5 bases; nucleotides not matched to a gene: 5. CDR1 GTSNPN and CDR2 SVGIG come from the germline V gene (reference sequence). This CDR3 is CAWKDRTHEQYF. In DNA, the CDR3 is TGTGCCTGGAAGGACAGGACACACGAGCAGTACTTC.

The chain links TRBV7-2 to TRBJ1-6, with D perhaps matching TRBD1 (6 bases). This CDR3 comprises 13 residues. Trimming took off 4 bases at V and 8 bases at J, with 9 bases between the two ends. Germline-derived CDR1 and CDR2 are SGHTA and FQGNSA. CDR3 region: CASSYRAYSPLHF. CDR3 DNA sequence: TGTGCCAGCAGCTACAGGGCTTATTCACCCCTCCACTTT.

This sequence joins TRBV7-9 and TRBJ1-1, with 7 bases matching TRBD1. The germline V gene encodes CDR1 SEHNR and CDR2 FQNEAQ (reference sequence). Unmatched junction bases numbered 14, after V lost 5 bases and J lost 5 bases. The CDR3 runs to 16 residues. CDR3 sequence reads: CASSPRPSGQSTEAFF. The CDR3 DNA reads as TGTGCCAGCAGCCCTCGCCCCTCGGGACAGTCGACTGAAGCTTTCTTT.

CDR3 amino acids: CASSLGAGGNSPLHF. The CDR3 DNA reads as TGCGCCAGCAGCTTGGGGGCAGGGGGCAATTCACCCCTCCACTTT. This chain links TRBV5-1 with TRBJ1-6; TRBD1 matches 8 bases. V lost 0 bases to trimming and J lost 7 bases; unmatched junction nucleotides: 3. The CDR3 consists of 15 residues. Germline CDR1 is SGHRS and CDR2 is YFSETQ.

The chain has TRBV7-8 and TRBJ2-5; D unclear. Germline assignment: CDR1 SGHVS and CDR2 FQNEAQ. Trimming took off 1 base at V and 12 bases at J, with 9 bases between the two ends. This CDR3 is built from 11 residues. The CDR3 DNA follows: TGTGCCAGCAGCTTAGATCGCTGGGAGTACTTC. It codes for CASSLDRWEYF.

The rearrangement links TRBV27 to TRBJ1-5; 7 bases agree with TRBD1. Germline lookup yields CDR1 MNHEY and CDR2 SMNVEV (reference sequence). There are 15 residues in the CDR3. After removal of 6 bases from V and 4 bases from J, the junction contained 9 bases not matched to a gene. The CDR3 sequence is CASRAGTATNQPQHF. CDR3 DNA: TGTGCCAGCAGGGCAGGGACAGCGACAAATCAGCCCCAGCATTTT.

The chain combines TRBV19 with TRBJ2-3, with 12 bases that match TRBD1. The germline gives CDR1 LNHDA, CDR2 SQIVND (reference sequence). J lost 6 bases, V lost 8 bases, and 6 bases had no gene match. The CDR3 extends over 14 amino acids. The CDR3 loop reads CASAGTGGSDTQYF. CDR3 in DNA: TGTGCCAGTGCCGGGACAGGGGGCAGCGATACGCAGTATTTT.

This chain joins TRBV10-3 and TRBJ2-7; TRBD1 aligns across 8 bases. This CDR3 is built from 13 residues. The V and J ends lost 11 bases and 2 bases, in that order; junction bases with no gene match: 8. Germline-derived CDR1 and CDR2 are ENHRY and SYGVKD. The CDR3 coding sequence is TGTGCCGTTACCGGGACAGGCGCCTACGAGCAGTACTTC. This translates into CAVTGTGAYEQYF.

The V call is TRBV28, the J call TRBJ1-3; D remains unclear. CDR3 length: 16 amino acids. V dropped 10 bases and J dropped 0 bases, with 19 bases sitting between them. Germline-derived CDR1 and CDR2 are MDHEN and SYDVKM. The CDR3 region is CATRLDRRGSGNTIYF. The CDR3 DNA is TGTGCCACCAGACTTGATCGGAGAGGCTCTGGAAACACCATATATTTT.

The chain employs TRBV3-1 (or the pseudogene TRBV3-2) and TRBJ2-3; TRBD1 aligns across 11 bases. Trimming cost V 2 bases and J 7 bases; bases outside gene matches: 5. Germline CDR1 and CDR2: LGHDT and YNNKEL (reference sequence). The CDR3 runs to 15 residues. The CDR3 here is CASSQRTGGGNTQYF. CDR3 DNA sequence: TGTGCCAGCAGCCAAAGGACAGGGGGCGGGAATACGCAGTATTTT.

The sample holds a few counts of this clone. The genes are TRBV28 and TRBJ2-3; D gene ambiguous. Trimming cost V 6 bases and J 1 base, with 17 bases left between them. Germline CDR1 reads MDHEN; CDR2 reads SYDVKM. The CDR3 is made up of 16 amino acids. As DNA, the CDR3 is TGTGCCAGCAGACTCGAATCACACCGGCGCACAGATACGCAGTATTTT. As protein: CASRLESHRRTDTQYF. Drawing the rest from reference TRBV28 and TRBJ2-3, the complete variable domain is DVKVTQSSRYLVKRTGEKVFLECVQDMDHENMFWYRQDPGLGLRLIYFSYDVKMKEKGDIPEGYSVSREKKERFSLILESASTNQTSMYLCASRLESHRRTDTQYFGPGTRLTVL.

The rearrangement joins TRBV18 to TRBJ1-1; D remains ambiguous. Trimming took off 0 bases at V and 6 bases at J, with 17 bases between the two ends. Germline V CDR1 and CDR2: KGHSH, LQKENI. The CDR3 length is 16 residues. The CDR3 DNA is TGTGCCAGCTCACCACCGATGGCAGGCACGAGGGCTGAAGCTTTCTTT. It is translated as CASSPPMAGTRAEAFF.

V gene TRBV7-9 combines with J gene TRBJ2-5; D uncertain. Per germline, CDR1 SEHNR and CDR2 FQNEAQ (reference sequence). Trimming took off 4 bases at V and 4 bases at J, with 4 bases between the two ends. The CDR3 runs to 11 residues. This chain's CDR3 is CASSSIETQYF. DNA for the CDR3: TGTGCCAGCAGCTCGATAGAGACCCAGTACTTC.